The next 26 T cell receptor beta chains were all read from a single sample in a study of Graves' ophthalmopathy and Graves' hyperthyroidism. Amplification targeted the TCR beta CDR3 regions, with RNA transcripts as the source material. An initial RT-PCR round employing HTBI primers preceded a second-round multiplex PCR. A single record per CDR3 protein comes from TCRdb applying MiXCR to the multiplex PCR reads. The sample consists of under 350,000 distinct CDR3 sequences, under 20% of them appearing once. Source material: peripheral blood. These receptors came from an adult man with Graves' ophthalmopathy.

This clonotype was counted a few times. The J gene is TRBJ2-7, the V gene TRBV11-2; TRBD2 matches at 7 bases. This CDR3 spans 15 amino acids. Per germline, CDR1 SGHAT and CDR2 FQNNGV. Trimming took 5 bases from V and 0 from J; bases not matched to a gene: 7. CDR3 DNA sequence: TGTGCCAGCAGCAGACGTAGCGGGTCCTCCTACGAGCAGTACTTC. Protein: CASSRRSGSSYEQYF.

Many counts were recorded for this clonotype. This chain uses TRBV11-1 with TRBJ2-2, with D tentatively TRBD1 (5 bases). Trimming took off 6 bases at V and 5 bases at J, with 19 bases between the two ends. Germline CDR1 reads SGHAT; CDR2 reads FQDESV (reference sequence). This CDR3 is built from 16 residues. In DNA, the CDR3 is TGTGCCAGCAGATCTATGGGGCAGGGTCGGACCGGGGAGCTGTTTTTT. Translated: CASRSMGQGRTGELFF. Complete variable domain (other parts from reference TRBV11-1 and TRBJ2-2): EAEVAQSPRYKITEKSQAVAFWCDPISGHATLYWYRQILGQGPELLVQFQDESVVDDSQLPKDRFSAERLKGVDSTLKIQPAELGDSAMYLCASRSMGQGRTGELFFGEGSRLTVL.

This clonotype was counted many times. The junction departs from the called germline gene at one end, perhaps through a read error. J is TRBJ1-2 and V is TRBV6-5; 7 bases match TRBD1. The CDR3 is 15 amino acids. From germline, CDR1 is MNHEY and CDR2 SVGAGI. Here the CDR3 reads CASSYSIGTAYGYIF. CDR3 nucleotides: TGTGCCAGCAGTTACTCGATAGGGACAGCATATGGCTACATCTTC.

This clonotype was seen ten or more times. This chain links TRBV29-1 with TRBJ2-5; D perhaps matches TRBD2 (5 bases). CDR1 is SQVTM and CDR2 is ANQGSEA in the germline V gene. CDR3 length: 13 residues. Trimming left V 3 bases short and J 5 bases short, with 13 bases between. CDR3 residues: CSVDQSGMETQYF. The CDR3 DNA follows: TGCAGCGTTGACCAGTCGGGGATGGAGACCCAGTACTTC.

About this clonotype: A much larger clone lies a single base off, so this may be a read error. V gene TRBV9 combines with J gene TRBJ2-2; D remains ambiguous. This CDR3 has 14 amino acids. Germline loops: CDR1 SGDLS, CDR2 YYNGEE. The CDR3 coding sequence is TGTGCCAGCAGAATGGCGCCGAACACCGAGGAGCTGTTTTTT. Translating gives CASRMAPNTEELFF.

This clonotype was observed at least ten times. One base away lies a much larger clone, so this may be a sequencing read error. J is TRBJ1-2 and V is TRBV11-1; possible D gene TRBD1, 5 bases. The V and J ends lost 5 bases and 2 bases respectively, with 9 bases between them. This CDR3 spans 13 amino acids. Germline CDR1 and CDR2: SGHAT and FQDESV (reference sequence). CDR3 amino acids: CASSHPGNYGYTF. The CDR3 nucleotides read TGTGCCAGCAGCCACCCAGGGAACTATGGCTACACCTTC.

This clonotype has a count of ten or more. For the CDR3, the DNA is TGCGCCAGCAGCCAGGGGGAGGGCAATCAGCCCCAGCATTTT. Amino acids: CASSQGEGNQPQHF. V is TRBV4-1 and J is TRBJ1-5, with D possibly TRBD1 on 5 matching bases. Germline V gene data show CDR1 as MGHRA and CDR2 as YSYEKL. The CDR3 runs to 14 residues. Trimming pared 3 bases from V and 2 bases from J, leaving 8 bases between.

This clonotype was recorded at least ten times. The chain uses TRBV15 and TRBJ1-5; D may be TRBD1 (5 bases). Germline V gene lookup returns CDR1 LNHNV and CDR2 YYDKDF (reference sequence). This CDR3 is built from 13 residues. Deletions cut 3 bases from V and 5 bases from J, with 8 bases between. CDR3 protein: CATSRAGYQPQHF. For the CDR3, the DNA is TGTGCCACCAGCAGGGCAGGGTATCAGCCCCAGCATTTT.

This clonotype was counted ten times or more. The J gene is TRBJ1-2, the V gene TRBV6-1; 7 bases map to TRBD1. The germline V gene has CDR1 MNHNS and CDR2 SASEGT. This CDR3 spans 13 amino acids. V lost 1 base, J lost 4 bases, and 0 bases stayed unmatched. Written as DNA, the CDR3 is TGTGCCAGCAGTGAAGACAGGGGCTATGGCTACACCTTC. Amino acids: CASSEDRGYGYTF.

This clonotype was seen many times. The chain is built from TRBV30 and TRBJ1-1, with TRBD1 matching 7 bases. Germline V CDR1 and CDR2: GTSNPN, SVGIG (reference sequence). V dropped 0 bases and J dropped 12; count of bases not matched to a gene: 7. The CDR3 totals 12 residues. The CDR3: CAWSVHRQGPFF. DNA for the CDR3: TGTGCCTGGAGTGTACACCGACAGGGACCTTTCTTT.

The sample holds many counts of this clonotype. This chain joins TRBV6-6 and TRBJ2-5; TRBD1 or TRBD2 may be the D gene (5 bases each). The CDR3 length is 16 residues. Germline CDR1 reads MNHNY; CDR2 reads SVGAGI (reference sequence). The germline V and J ends were trimmed by 5 bases and 0 bases, with 16 bases remaining between them. CDR3 DNA sequence: TGTGCCAGCAGTCACGGGGACGGGATGTACCAAGAGACCCAGTACTTC. As protein: CASSHGDGMYQETQYF.

This clonotype was detected ten times or more. This chain uses TRBV6-1 with TRBJ2-7, with TRBD1 identical over 7 bases. Germline-derived CDR1 and CDR2 are MNHNS and SASEGT. This CDR3 has 12 amino acids. The junction had 4 bases not matched to a gene; V was cut back by 6 bases and J by 5 bases. CDR3 region: CASRTGTDEQYF. For the CDR3, the DNA is TGTGCCAGCAGGACCGGGACAGACGAGCAGTACTTC.

In its sample, this clonotype was seen many times. The chain joins TRBV7-2 to TRBJ2-5; 7 positions agree with TRBD2. CDR1 SGHTA and CDR2 FQGNSA come from the germline V gene. V lost 2 bases and J lost 5; bases outside the gene matches: 5. The CDR3 contains 14 residues. The CDR3 sequence: CASSLFVSGETQYF. CDR3 coding DNA: TGTGCCAGCAGCTTATTCGTTAGCGGGGAGACCCAGTACTTC.

This clonotype occurred many times. The chain joins TRBV7-2 to TRBJ2-7; D assignment may be TRBD1 or TRBD2 (6 bases each). The CDR3 sequence is 15 residues long. In germline, CDR1 is SGHTA, CDR2 FQGNSA. V gave up 1 base and J gave up 4 bases, with 14 bases separating them. For the CDR3, the DNA is TGTGCCAGCAGCTTAGTGGCAGGGGAGGCTTACGAGCAGTACTTC. Protein product: CASSLVAGEAYEQYF.

This clonotype was detected a few times. This may stem from a read error, because a much larger clone lies one nucleotide away. This chain connects TRBV27 to TRBJ1-5; D unresolved. The CDR3 extends over 12 amino acids. V was clipped by 10 bases and J by 7 bases, with 14 bases between them. The germline CDR1 and CDR2 sequences are MNHEY and SMNVEV (reference sequence). CDR3 sequence (DNA): TGTGCCAACAGATCTGGTGGACAGCCCCAGCATTTT. The encoded protein is CANRSGGQPQHF.

This clonotype appeared many times. The CDR3 DNA sequence: TGTGCCAGCAGGGCCAGAGGGATCGTCGAAGCTTTCTTT. This sequence encodes CASRARGIVEAFF. The chain employs TRBV6-1 and TRBJ1-1, with D uncertain. CDR1 and CDR2 from the germline V gene are MNHNS and SASEGT. Trimming removed 6 bases at V and 8 bases at J, with 16 bases between. The CDR3 extends over 13 amino acids.

This clonotype was found a few times. The gene calls are TRBV24-1 and TRBJ1-2; 11 bases agree with TRBD1. The germline CDR1 and CDR2 sequences are KGHDR and SFDVKD. The CDR3 covers 14 residues. The V gene end was trimmed by 5 bases and the J gene end by 7 bases; junction bases not matched to a gene: 5. In DNA, the CDR3 is TGTGCCACCAGTGGTAGCGGACAGGGGGCTGGCTACACCTTC. It encodes CATSGSGQGAGYTF.

This clonotype was counted between two and nine times. The chain is built from TRBV30 and TRBJ1-5, with TRBD1 as a possible D gene (5 bases). This CDR3 has 14 amino acids. Germline V gives CDR1 GTSNPN, CDR2 SVGIG (reference sequence). The germline V and J ends were trimmed by 3 bases and 5 bases, with 14 bases remaining between them. The CDR3 sequence: CAWREGRRDQPQHF. The CDR3 DNA sequence: TGTGCCTGGAGGGAGGGGCGCCGGGATCAGCCCCAGCATTTT.

This clonotype was picked up many times. Compared with germline, one end of the junction differs, possibly owing to a read error. V and J are TRBV7-7 and TRBJ2-2; D not resolved. This CDR3 is 14 amino acids long. Per the germline V gene, CDR1 is SSHAT and CDR2 is FNYEAQ (reference sequence). This CDR3 reads CASSYSGRSGELFF. The CDR3, as DNA: TGTGCTAGCAGCTACTCTGGCCGTTCCGGGGAGCTGTTTTTT.

This clonotype has ten or more counts. The V call is TRBV28, the J call TRBJ1-3; D is uncertain. Germline V gives CDR1 MDHEN, CDR2 SYDVKM. The CDR3 contains 16 residues. V was cut by 6 bases and J by 2 bases, with 17 bases left in between. CDR3 region: CASSLLRRSTGNTIYF. In nucleotides, the CDR3 is TGTGCCAGCAGCTTGTTGCGTAGGTCTACTGGAAACACCATATATTTT.

This chain uses TRBV12-3 or TRBV12-4 with TRBJ1-2; TRBD1 might be the D (6 bases). The CDR3 is made up of 16 amino acids. V was pared by 5 bases and J by 3 bases, with 19 bases between. The CDR3 sequence is CASSDRRDTSDYGYTF. The CDR3 DNA follows: TGTGCCAGCAGTGACCGACGGGACACCTCTGACTATGGCTACACCTTC.

This clonotype was observed a single time. V usage is TRBV2 and J usage is TRBJ2-5; 7 bases are a match to TRBD1. Near its end, the DNA agrees better with TRBJ2-7, so the J call may be wrong. The CDR3 has 17 residues. Germline V gene data show CDR1 as SNHLY and CDR2 as FYNNEI. In DNA form, the CDR3 reads TGTGCCAGCAGTGAACGAGGGGACAGACAGGCATCCTACGAGCAGTACTTC. Protein: CASSERGDRQASYEQYF.

A remark on this clonotype: With a much larger clone just one base away, this may be a read error. V and J are TRBV28 and TRBJ1-2; no definite D call. This CDR3 region has 15 residues. Germline CDR1 and CDR2: MDHEN and SYDVKM. CDR3 nucleotides: TGTGTCAGCAGCAAGACAACGACGCCTAACTATGGCTACACCTTC. Amino acids: CVSSKTTTPNYGYTF.

This clonotype occurred many times. The gene calls are TRBV6-1 and TRBJ1-1; possible D gene TRBD1, 5 bases. This CDR3 has 14 residues. The V gene lost 6 bases and the J gene lost 0 bases, with 11 bases spanning the gap. Germline CDR1 reads MNHNS; CDR2 reads SASEGT. CDR3 in DNA: TGTGCCAGCAGCACGGGGGGGATGAACACTGAAGCTTTCTTT. The encoded protein is CASSTGGMNTEAFF.

J is TRBJ2-5 and V is TRBV29-1; 7 nucleotides match TRBD2. Germline values: CDR1 SQVTM, CDR2 ANQGSEA. The CDR3 loop spans 12 amino acids. V lost 7 bases, J lost 1 base, and 3 bases stayed unmatched. The CDR3 DNA reads as TGCAGCGCCCGGACTAGCCAAGAGACCCAGTACTTC. Translating gives CSARTSQETQYF.

This clonotype appeared many times. The gene calls are TRBV11-2 and TRBJ1-5, with 8 bases lining up with TRBD1. J gave up 7 bases and V 1 base, and 9 bases lay outside the gene matches. CDR1 SGHAT and CDR2 FQNNGV come from the germline V gene. CDR3 length equals 16 residues. The CDR3: CASSLGGDRRIQPQHF. The CDR3 coding sequence is TGTGCCAGCAGCTTAGGGGGGGACAGGAGGATCCAGCCCCAGCATTTT.